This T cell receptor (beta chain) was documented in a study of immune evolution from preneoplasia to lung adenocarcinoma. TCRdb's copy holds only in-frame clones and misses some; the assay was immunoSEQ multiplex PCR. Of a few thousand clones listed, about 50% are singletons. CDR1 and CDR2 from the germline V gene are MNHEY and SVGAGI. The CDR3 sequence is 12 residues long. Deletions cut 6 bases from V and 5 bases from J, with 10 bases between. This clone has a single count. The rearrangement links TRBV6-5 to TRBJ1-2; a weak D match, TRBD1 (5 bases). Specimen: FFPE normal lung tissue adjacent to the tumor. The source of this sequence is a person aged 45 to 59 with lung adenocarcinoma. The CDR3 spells CASSLEGYGYTF. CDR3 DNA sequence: TGTGCCAGCAGCCTAGAGGGGTATGGCTACACCTTC.